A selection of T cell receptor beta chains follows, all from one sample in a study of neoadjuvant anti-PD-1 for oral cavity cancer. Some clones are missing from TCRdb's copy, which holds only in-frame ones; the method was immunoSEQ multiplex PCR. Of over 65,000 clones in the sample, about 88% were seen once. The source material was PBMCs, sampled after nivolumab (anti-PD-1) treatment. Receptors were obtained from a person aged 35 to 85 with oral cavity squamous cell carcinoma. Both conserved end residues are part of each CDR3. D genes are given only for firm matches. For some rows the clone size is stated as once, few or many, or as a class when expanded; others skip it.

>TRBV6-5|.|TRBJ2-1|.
TGTGCCAGCAGTTCCCCTTCCGGGGGTGATGAGCAGTTCTTC
CASSSPSGGDEQFF
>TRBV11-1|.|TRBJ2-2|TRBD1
TGTGCCAGCAGCTCACAGGGGTTTGGGGAGCTGTTTTTT
CASSSQGFGELFF
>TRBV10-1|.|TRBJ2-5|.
TGCGCCAGCAGTGAGAGCTACGAGACCCAGTACTTC
CASSESYETQYF
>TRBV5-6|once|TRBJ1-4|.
TGTGCCAGCAGCTTGGGACCTGGAGGGGAAAAACTGTTTTTT
CASSLGPGGEKLFF
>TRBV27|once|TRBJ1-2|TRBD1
TGTGCCAGCAGTGAAGGTCTGCAGGGGGATGGCTACACCTTC
CASSEGLQGDGYTF
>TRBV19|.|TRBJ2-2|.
TGTGCCGTCAGGGTGCCGAACACCGGGGAGCTGTTTTTT
CAVRVPNTGELFF
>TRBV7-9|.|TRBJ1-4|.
TGTGCCAGCAGCCGAGGGGGTGAAAAACTGTTTTTT
CASSRGGEKLFF
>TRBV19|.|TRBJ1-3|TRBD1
TGTGCCAGTAGTACGACAGGGGCGGAAGGAAACACCATATATTTT
CASSTTGAEGNTIYF
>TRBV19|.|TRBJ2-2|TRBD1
TGTGCCAGTTTGAACAGGGGGAGTCCTTCGGACACCGGGGAGCTGTTTTTT
CASLNRGSPSDTGELFF
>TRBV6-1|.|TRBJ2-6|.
TGTGCCAGCAGTGATTTACCCGACAGTGCTTCATCTGGGGCCAACGTCCTGACTTTC
CASSDLPDSASSGANVLTF
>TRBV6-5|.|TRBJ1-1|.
TGTGCCAGCAGGCGAGGTAGGGACGCTGAAGCTTTCTTT
CASRRGRDAEAFF
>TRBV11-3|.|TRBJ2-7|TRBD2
TGTGCCAGCATCCCCAGAGAACTAGCGGGAGTTAGGAACGAGCAGTACTTC
CASIPRELAGVRNEQYF
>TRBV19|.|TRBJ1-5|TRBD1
TGTGCCACACTTCGGACAGGGGAAAGTAATCAGCCCCAGCATTTT
CATLRTGESNQPQHF
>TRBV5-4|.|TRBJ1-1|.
TGTGCCAGCAGCCCCCAGGGCCCCGCCGCTGAAGCTTTCTTT
CASSPQGPAAEAFF
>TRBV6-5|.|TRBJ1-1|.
TGTGCCAGCAGTTCGGCAGGGGCAGAAGCTTTCTTT
CASSSAGAEAFF
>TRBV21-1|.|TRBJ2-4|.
TGTGCCAGCTGTGGACCCATTCAGTACTTC
CASCGPIQYF
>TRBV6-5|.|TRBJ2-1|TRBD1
TGTGCCAGCAGTTATCTCAGGGGGAGCTCCTACAATGAGCAGTTCTTC
CASSYLRGSSYNEQFF
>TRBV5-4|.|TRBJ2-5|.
TGTGCCAGCAGCTCGGCCCCGGGGGATACCCAGTACTTC
CASSSAPGDTQYF
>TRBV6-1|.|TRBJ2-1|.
TGTGCCAGCAGTGTAGGAACTAGTCGCAACAATGAGCAGTTCTTC
CASSVGTSRNNEQFF
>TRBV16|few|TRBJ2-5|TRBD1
TGTGCCAGCAGACCGGGACAGCAAGAGACCCAGTACTTC
CASRPGQQETQYF
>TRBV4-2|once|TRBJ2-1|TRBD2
TGTGCCAGCAGCTCCCAGCCGGGACTAGATATAAATGAGCAGTTCTTC
CASSSQPGLDINEQFF
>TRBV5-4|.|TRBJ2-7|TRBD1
TGTGCCAGCCGCCGGGACAGCTACGAGCAGTACTTC
CASRRDSYEQYF
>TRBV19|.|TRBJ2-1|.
TGTGCCAGTACCCTAGAACACCGGGACTTCAGCCGCAATGAGCAGTTCTTC
CASTLEHRDFSRNEQFF
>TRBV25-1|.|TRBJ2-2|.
TGTGCCAGCAGGGAAACGGGACAGAACACCGGGGAGCTGTTTTTT
CASRETGQNTGELFF
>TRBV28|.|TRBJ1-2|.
TGTGCCAGCAGTCAAAGTGGTCTTAACTATGGCTACACCTTC
CASSQSGLNYGYTF
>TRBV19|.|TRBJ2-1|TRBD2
TGTGCCAGTGGCGGACTAGCGGGAGGGAGGGGTGAGCAGTTCTTC
CASGGLAGGRGEQFF